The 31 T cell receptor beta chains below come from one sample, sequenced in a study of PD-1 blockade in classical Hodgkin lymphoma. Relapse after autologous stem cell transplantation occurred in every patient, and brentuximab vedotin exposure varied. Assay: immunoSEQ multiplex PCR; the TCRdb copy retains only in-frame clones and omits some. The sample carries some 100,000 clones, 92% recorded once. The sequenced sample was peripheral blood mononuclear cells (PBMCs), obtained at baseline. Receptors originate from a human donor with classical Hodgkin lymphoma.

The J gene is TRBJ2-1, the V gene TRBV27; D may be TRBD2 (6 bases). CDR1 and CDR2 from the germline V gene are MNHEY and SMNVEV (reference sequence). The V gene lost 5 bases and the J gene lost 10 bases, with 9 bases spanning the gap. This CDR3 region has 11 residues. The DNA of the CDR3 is TGTGCCAGCAGTCAAGGAGGGGAGCAGTTCTTC. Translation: CASSQGGEQFF.

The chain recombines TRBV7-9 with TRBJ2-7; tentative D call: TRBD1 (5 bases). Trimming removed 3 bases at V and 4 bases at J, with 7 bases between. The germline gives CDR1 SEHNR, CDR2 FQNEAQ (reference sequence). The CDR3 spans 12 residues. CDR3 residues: CASSFQGYEQYF. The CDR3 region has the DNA TGTGCCAGCAGCTTCCAGGGTTACGAGCAGTACTTC.

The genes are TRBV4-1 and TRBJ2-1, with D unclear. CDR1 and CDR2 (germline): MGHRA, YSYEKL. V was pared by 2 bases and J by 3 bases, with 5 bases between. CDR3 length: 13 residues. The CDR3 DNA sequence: TGCGCCAGCAGCCAACGAGACTACAATGAGCAGTTCTTC. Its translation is CASSQRDYNEQFF.

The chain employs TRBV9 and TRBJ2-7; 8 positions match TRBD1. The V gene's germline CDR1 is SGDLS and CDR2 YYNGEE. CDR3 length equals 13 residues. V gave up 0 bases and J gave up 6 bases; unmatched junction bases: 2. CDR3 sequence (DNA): TGTGCCAGCAGCGTAGGGACAGGGAGCGAGCAGTACTTC. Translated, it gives CASSVGTGSEQYF.

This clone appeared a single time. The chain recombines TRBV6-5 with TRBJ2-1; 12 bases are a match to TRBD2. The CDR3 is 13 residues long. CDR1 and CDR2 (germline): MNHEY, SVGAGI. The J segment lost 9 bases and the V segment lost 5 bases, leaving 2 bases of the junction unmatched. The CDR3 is CASSASGRGEQFF. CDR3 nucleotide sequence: TGTGCCAGCAGTGCTAGCGGGAGGGGTGAGCAGTTCTTC.

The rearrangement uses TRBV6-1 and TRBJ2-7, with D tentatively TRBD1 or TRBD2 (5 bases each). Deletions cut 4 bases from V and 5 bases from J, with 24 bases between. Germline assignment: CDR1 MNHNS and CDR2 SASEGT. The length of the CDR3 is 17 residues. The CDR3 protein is CASSGFLGVSGIHEQYF. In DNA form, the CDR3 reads TGTGCCAGCAGTGGGTTCTTAGGGGTGAGCGGTATCCACGAGCAGTACTTC.

The CDR3 loop reads CASSRATGLDYGYTF. Written as DNA, the CDR3 is TGTGCCAGCAGCAGGGCCACAGGGTTGGACTATGGCTACACCTTC. The chain has TRBV6-5 and TRBJ1-2; D perhaps matches TRBD1 (6 bases). V lost 6 bases and J lost 3, with 17 bases in between. Germline CDR1 reads MNHEY; CDR2 reads SVGAGI. CDR3 length: 15 residues.

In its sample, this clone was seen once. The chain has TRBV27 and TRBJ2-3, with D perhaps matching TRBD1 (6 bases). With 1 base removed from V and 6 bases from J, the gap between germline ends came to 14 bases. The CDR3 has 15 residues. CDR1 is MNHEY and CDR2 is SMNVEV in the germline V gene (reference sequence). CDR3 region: CASSLWLQGWDTQYF. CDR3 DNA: TGTGCCAGCAGTTTATGGCTTCAGGGGTGGGATACGCAGTATTTT.

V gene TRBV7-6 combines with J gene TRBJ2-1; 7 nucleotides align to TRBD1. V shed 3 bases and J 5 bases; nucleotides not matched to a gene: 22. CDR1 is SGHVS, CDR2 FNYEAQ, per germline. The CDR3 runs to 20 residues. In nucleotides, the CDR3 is TGTGCCAGCAGCTTGGTTCCCCCAGGGGGACGTTTCTTCATGGACAATGAGCAGTTCTTC. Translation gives CASSLVPPGGRFFMDNEQFF.

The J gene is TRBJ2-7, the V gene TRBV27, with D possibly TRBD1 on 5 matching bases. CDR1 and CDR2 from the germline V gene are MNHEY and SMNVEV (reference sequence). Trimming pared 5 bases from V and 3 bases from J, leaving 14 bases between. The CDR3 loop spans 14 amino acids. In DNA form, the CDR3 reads TGTGCCAGCAGTCCCCGACAGCCTAGCTACGAGCAGTACTTC. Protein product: CASSPRQPSYEQYF.

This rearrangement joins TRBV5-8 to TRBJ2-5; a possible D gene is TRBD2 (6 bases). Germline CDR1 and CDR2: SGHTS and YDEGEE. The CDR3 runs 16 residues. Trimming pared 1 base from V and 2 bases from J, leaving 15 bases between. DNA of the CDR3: TGTGCCAGCAGCTTGAGGCGGTGGGGAGGACAAGAGACCCAGTACTTC. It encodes CASSLRRWGGQETQYF.

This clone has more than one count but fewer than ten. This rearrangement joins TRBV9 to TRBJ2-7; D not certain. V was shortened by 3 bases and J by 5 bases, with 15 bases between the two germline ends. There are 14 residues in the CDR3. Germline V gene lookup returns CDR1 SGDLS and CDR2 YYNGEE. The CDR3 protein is CASSARPTLDEQYF. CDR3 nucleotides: TGTGCCAGCAGCGCCCGACCCACCCTCGACGAGCAGTACTTC. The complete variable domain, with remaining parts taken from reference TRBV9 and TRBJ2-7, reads DSGVTQTPKHLITATGQRVTLRCSPRSGDLSVYWYQQSLDQGLQFLIQYYNGEERAKGNILERFSAQQFPDLHSELNLSSLELGDSALYFCASSARPTLDEQYFGPGTRLTVT.

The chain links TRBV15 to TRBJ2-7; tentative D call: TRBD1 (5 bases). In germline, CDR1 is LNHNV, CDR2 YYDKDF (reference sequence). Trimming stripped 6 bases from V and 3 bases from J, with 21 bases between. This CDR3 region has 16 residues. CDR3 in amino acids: CATRDLAGLGGYEQYF. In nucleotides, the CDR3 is TGTGCCACCAGGGACCTCGCAGGGCTGGGCGGCTACGAGCAGTACTTC.

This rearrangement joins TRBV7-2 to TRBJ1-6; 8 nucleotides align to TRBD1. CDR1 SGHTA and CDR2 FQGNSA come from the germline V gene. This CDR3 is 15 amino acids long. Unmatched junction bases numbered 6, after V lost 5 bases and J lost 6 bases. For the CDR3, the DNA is TGTGCCAGCAGCCTCCAGACAGGGGTTAATTCACCCCTCCACTTT. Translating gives CASSLQTGVNSPLHF.

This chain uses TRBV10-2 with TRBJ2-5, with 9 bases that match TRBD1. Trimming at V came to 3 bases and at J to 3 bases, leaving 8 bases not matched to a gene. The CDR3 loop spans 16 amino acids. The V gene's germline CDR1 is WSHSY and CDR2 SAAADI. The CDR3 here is CASSDVRGQGKETQYF. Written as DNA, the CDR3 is TGCGCCAGCAGTGATGTAAGGGGACAGGGTAAAGAGACCCAGTACTTC.

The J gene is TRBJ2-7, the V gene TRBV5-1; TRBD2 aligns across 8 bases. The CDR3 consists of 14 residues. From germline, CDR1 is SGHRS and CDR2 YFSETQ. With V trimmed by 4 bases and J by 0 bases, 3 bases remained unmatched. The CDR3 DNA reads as TGCGCCAGCAGCATCAGCGGGAGCTCCTACGAGCAGTACTTC. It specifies CASSISGSSYEQYF.

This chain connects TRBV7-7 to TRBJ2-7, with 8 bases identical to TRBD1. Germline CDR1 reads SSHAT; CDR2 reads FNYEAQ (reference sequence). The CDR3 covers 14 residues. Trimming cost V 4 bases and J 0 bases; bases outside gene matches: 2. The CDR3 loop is CASSSGQASYEQYF. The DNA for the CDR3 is TGTGCCAGCAGCTCGGGACAGGCCTCCTACGAGCAGTACTTC. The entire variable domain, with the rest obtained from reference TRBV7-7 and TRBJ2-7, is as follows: GAGVSQSPRYKVTKRGQDVTLRCDPISSHATLYWYQQALGQGPEFLTYFNYEAQPDKSGLPSDRFSAERPEGSISTLTIQRTEQRDSAMYRCASSSGQASYEQYFGPGTRLTVT.

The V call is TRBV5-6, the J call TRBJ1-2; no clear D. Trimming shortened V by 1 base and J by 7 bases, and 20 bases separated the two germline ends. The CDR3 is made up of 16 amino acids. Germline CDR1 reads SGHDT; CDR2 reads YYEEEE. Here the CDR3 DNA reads TGTGCCAGCAGCTTGCTGCCAAAACCAACGGGCAGTGGCTACACCTTC. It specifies CASSLLPKPTGSGYTF. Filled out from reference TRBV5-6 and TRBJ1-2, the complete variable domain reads DAGVTQSPTHLIKTRGQQVTLRCSPKSGHDTVSWYQQALGQGPQFIFQYYEEEERQRGNFPDRFSGHQFPNYSSELNVNALLLGDSALYLCASSLLPKPTGSGYTFGSGTRLTVV.

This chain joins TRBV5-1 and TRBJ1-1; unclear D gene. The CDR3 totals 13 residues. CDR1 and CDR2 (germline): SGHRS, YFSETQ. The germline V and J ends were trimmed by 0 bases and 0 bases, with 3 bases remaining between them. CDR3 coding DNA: TGCGCCAGCAGCTTGGACATGAACACTGAAGCTTTCTTT. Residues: CASSLDMNTEAFF. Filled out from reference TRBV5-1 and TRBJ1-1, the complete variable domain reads KAGVTQTPRYLIKTRGQQVTLSCSPISGHRSVSWYQQTPGQGLQFLFEYFSETQRNKGNFPGRFSGRQFSNSRSEMNVSTLELGDSALYLCASSLDMNTEAFFGQGTRLTVV.

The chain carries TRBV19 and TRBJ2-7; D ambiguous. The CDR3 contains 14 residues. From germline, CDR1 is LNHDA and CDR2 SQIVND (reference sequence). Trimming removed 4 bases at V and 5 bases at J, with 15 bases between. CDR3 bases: TGTGCCAGTAGTAGGGTTGGAGAGTCCGACGAGCAGTACTTC. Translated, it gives CASSRVGESDEQYF.

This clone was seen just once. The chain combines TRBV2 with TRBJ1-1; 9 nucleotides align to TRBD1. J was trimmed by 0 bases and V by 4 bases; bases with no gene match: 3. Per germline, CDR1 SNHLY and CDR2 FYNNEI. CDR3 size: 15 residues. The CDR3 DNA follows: TGTGCCAGCAGTGGACAGGGGGATATGAACACTGAAGCTTTCTTT. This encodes CASSGQGDMNTEAFF.

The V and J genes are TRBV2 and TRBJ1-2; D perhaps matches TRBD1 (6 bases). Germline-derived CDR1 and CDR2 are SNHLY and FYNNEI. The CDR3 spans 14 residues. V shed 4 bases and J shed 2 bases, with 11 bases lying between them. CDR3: CASSGRQGNYGYTF. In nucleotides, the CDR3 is TGTGCCAGCAGTGGTCGGCAGGGGAACTATGGCTACACCTTC.

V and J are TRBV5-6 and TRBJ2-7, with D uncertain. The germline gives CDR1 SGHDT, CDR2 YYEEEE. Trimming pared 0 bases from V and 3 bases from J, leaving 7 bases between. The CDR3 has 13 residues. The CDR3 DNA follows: TGTGCCAGCAGCTTGGCCGGGTACTACGAGCAGTACTTC. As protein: CASSLAGYYEQYF.

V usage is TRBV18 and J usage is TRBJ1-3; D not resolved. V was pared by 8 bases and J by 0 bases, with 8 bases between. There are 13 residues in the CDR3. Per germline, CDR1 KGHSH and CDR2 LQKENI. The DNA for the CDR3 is TGTGCCAGCCAACTATTCTCTGGAAACACCATATATTTT. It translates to CASQLFSGNTIYF.

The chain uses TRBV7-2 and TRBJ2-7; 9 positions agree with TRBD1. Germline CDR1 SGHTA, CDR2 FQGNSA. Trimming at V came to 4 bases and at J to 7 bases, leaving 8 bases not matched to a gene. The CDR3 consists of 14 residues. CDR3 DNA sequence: TGTGCCAGCAGCTCATCTGGGACAGGGAAAGAGCAGTACTTC. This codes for CASSSSGTGKEQYF.

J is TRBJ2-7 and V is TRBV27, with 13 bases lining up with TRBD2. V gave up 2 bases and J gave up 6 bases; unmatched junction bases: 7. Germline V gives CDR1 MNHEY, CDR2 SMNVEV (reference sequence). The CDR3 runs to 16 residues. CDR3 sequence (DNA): TGTGCCAGCAGTTTACCCGGACTAGCGGGAGCCACCGAGCAGTACTTC. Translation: CASSLPGLAGATEQYF.

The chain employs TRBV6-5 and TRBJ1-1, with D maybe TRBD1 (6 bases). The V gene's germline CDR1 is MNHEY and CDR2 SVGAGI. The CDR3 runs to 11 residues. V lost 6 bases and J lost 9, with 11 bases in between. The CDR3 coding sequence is TGTGCCAGCAGCCGAGGACAGAAAGCTTTCTTT. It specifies CASSRGQKAFF.

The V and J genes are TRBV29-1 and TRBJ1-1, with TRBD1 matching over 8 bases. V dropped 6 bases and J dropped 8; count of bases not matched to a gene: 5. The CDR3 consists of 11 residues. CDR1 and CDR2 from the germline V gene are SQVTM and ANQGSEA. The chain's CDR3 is CSVRGPGEAFF. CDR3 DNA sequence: TGCAGCGTCAGGGGGCCAGGAGAAGCTTTCTTT. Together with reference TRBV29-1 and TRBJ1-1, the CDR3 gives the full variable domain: SAVISQKPSRDICQRGTSLTIQCQVDSQVTMMFWYRQQPGQSLTLIATANQGSEATYESGFVIDKFPISRPNLTFSTLTVSNMSPEDSSIYLCSVRGPGEAFFGQGTRLTVV.

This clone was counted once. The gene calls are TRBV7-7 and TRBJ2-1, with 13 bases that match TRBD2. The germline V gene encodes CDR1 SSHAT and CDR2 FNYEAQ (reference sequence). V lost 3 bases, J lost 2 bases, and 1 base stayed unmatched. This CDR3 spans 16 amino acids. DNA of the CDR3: TGTGCCAGCAGCTTGGGACTAGCGGGGCCCTACAATGAGCAGTTCTTC. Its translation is CASSLGLAGPYNEQFF. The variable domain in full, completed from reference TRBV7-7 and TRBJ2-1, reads GAGVSQSPRYKVTKRGQDVTLRCDPISSHATLYWYQQALGQGPEFLTYFNYEAQPDKSGLPSDRFSAERPEGSISTLTIQRTEQRDSAMYRCASSLGLAGPYNEQFFGPGTRLTVL.

The CDR3 loop is CASSPLAGGGEQYF. The CDR3 coding sequence is TGTGCCAGCAGTCCACTAGCGGGAGGGGGCGAGCAGTACTTC. The chain links TRBV27 to TRBJ2-7; 13 nucleotides align to TRBD2. Trimming took 5 bases from V and 6 from J; bases not matched to a gene: 4. This CDR3 region has 14 residues. From germline, CDR1 is MNHEY and CDR2 SMNVEV (reference sequence).

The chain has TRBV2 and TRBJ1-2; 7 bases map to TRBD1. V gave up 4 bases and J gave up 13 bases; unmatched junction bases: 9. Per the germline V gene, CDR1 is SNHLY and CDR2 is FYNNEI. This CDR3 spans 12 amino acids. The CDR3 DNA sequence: TGTGCCAGCAGTGGGGACAGCCGACCGGTCACCTTC. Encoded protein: CASSGDSRPVTF.